This T cell receptor beta chain is from a study of beta chain features in type 1 diabetes. This clone has a handful of counts. The antigen is unknown. General study findings and limits: A pattern of fewer insertions and more deletions at VDJ junctions was seen in type 1 diabetes patients. High TCR expression in some cells could lead to their over-representation in cDNA sequencing. There was a moderate but significant shortening of TCRB CDR3s in all four CD4+ subsets of Type 1 diabetes patients.

Sequenced material consisted of expressed TCRB transcripts (all of the isolated RNA was reverse transcribed). Only in-frame clones appear in the TCRdb table, and some are missing; sequencing was by immunoSEQ multiplex PCR. This table holds hundreds of thousands of clones, roughly an eighth found once. V lost 5 bases, J lost 8 bases, and 12 bases stayed unmatched. The V gene's germline CDR1 is MDHEN and CDR2 SYDVKM. The CDR3 runs to 15 residues. The chain is built from TRBV28 and TRBJ2-1; 7 positions match TRBD1. The specimen sequenced was naive CD4+ T cells from blood. This clonotype was sampled from a man aged 25-40 years with type 1 diabetes. This CDR3 reads CASSVPGRGWDEQFF. CDR3 in DNA: TGTGCCAGCAGTGTCCCCGGCAGGGGGTGGGATGAGCAGTTCTTC.